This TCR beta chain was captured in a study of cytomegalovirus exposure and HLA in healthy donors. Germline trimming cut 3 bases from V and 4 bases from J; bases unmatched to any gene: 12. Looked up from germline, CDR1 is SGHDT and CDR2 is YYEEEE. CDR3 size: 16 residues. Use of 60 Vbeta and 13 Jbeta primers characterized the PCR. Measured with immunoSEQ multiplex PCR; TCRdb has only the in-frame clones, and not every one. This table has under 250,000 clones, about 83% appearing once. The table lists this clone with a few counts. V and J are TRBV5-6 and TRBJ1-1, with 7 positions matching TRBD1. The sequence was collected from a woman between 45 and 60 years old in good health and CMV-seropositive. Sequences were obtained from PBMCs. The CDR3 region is CASSSTTGDGVTEAFF. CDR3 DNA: TGTGCCAGCAGCTCGACAACAGGGGATGGGGTCACTGAAGCTTTCTTT.